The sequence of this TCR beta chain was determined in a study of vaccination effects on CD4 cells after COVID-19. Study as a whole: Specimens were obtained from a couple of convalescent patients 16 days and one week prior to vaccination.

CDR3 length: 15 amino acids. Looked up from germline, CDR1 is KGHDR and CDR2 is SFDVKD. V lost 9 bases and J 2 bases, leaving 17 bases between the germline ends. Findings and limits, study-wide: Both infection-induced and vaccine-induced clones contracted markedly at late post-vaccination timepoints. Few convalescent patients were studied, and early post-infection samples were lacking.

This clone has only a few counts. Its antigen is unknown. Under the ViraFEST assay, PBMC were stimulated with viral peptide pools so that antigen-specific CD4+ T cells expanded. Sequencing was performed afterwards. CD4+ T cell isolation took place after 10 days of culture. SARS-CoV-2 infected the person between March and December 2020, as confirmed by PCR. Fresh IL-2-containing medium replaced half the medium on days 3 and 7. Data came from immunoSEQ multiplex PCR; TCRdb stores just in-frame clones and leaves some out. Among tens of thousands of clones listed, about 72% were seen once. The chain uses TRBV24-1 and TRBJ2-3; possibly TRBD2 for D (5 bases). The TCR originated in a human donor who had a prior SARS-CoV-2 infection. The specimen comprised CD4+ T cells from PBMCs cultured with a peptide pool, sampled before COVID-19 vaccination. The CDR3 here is CATGERSGDTDTQYF. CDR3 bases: TGTGCCACCGGAGAGCGGAGTGGGGACACAGATACGCAGTATTTT.